The 16 T cell receptor beta chains presented below share a single source sample, sequenced in a study of T-cell memory formation after mild COVID-19. TCRdb re-analysed the 5' RACE reads in MiXCR, keeping a single row per CDR3 protein. The sample records 180,000 or so distinct CDR3 sequences, around 10% being singletons. Specimen: PBMCs or a T cell subset sorted from them (not recorded which). The receptor set was obtained from a man between 18 and 29 years old who had mild COVID-19 (a few samples of this study predate the infection). Cell type and time point are not known.

This chain joins TRBV5-6 and TRBJ1-2, with a possible D match to TRBD1 (6 bases). The V end was cut by 4 bases, the J end by 2 bases, with 12 bases between. The CDR3 contains 14 residues. In germline, CDR1 is SGHDT, CDR2 YYEEEE. This chain's CDR3 is CASSARGRNYGYTF. The CDR3 DNA is TGTGCCAGCAGCGCCAGGGGTCGCAACTATGGCTACACCTTC.

This clonotype was counted a few times. This sequence joins TRBV6-2 or TRBV6-3 and TRBJ2-1; D possibly corresponds to TRBD2 (5 bases). The CDR3 runs 13 residues. In germline, CDR1 is MNHEY, CDR2 SVGEGT. The V end was cut by 5 bases, the J end by 12 bases, with 17 bases between. The CDR3, as DNA: TGTGCCAGCAGTCAGGACTTATTTCCGCGGCAGTTCTTC. Its protein is CASSQDLFPRQFF.

The chain is built from TRBV4-2 and TRBJ2-5; TRBD2 agrees at 13 bases. The junction had 4 bases not matched to a gene; V was cut back by 4 bases and J by 2 bases. This CDR3 has 16 residues. Germline lookup yields CDR1 LGHNA and CDR2 YNFKEQ. As DNA, the CDR3 is TGTGCCAGCAGCCCAGGACTAGCGGGGGTACAAGAGACCCAGTACTTC. This encodes CASSPGLAGVQETQYF.

At least ten counts were recorded for this clonotype. V gene TRBV5-1 combines with J gene TRBJ2-7; D unresolved. Germline CDR1 is SGHRS and CDR2 is YFSETQ. The CDR3 extends over 14 amino acids. V was trimmed by 3 bases and J by 5 bases, leaving 15 bases between them. The CDR3 nucleotides read TGCGCCAGCAGCTATCGGCAGGAGACCCACGAGCAGTACTTC. Protein sequence: CASSYRQETHEQYF.

This clonotype was seen a few times. The gene calls are TRBV2 and TRBJ2-3, with TRBD2 matching 8 bases. With V trimmed by 4 bases and J by 5 bases, 8 bases remained unmatched. From germline, CDR1 is SNHLY and CDR2 FYNNEI. The CDR3 totals 15 residues. CDR3 region: CASSGPAGAIDTQYF. The CDR3 nucleotides read TGTGCCAGCAGTGGGCCAGCGGGGGCGATAGATACGCAGTATTTT.

Only a few counts were recorded for this clonotype. The V gene is TRBV10-3, the J gene TRBJ1-2; TRBD1 might be the D (6 bases). The CDR3 is made up of 13 amino acids. The V end was cut by 7 bases, the J end by 6 bases, with 15 bases between. Germline CDR1 is ENHRY and CDR2 is SYGVKD. CDR3: CAIKAGVVDGYTF. The CDR3 nucleotides are TGTGCCATCAAGGCAGGGGTAGTGGATGGCTACACCTTC.

The rearrangement uses TRBV12-3 or TRBV12-4 and TRBJ2-3, with 8 bases aligning to TRBD2. There are 13 residues in the CDR3. J lost 5 bases, V lost 7 bases, and 5 bases had no gene match. As DNA, the CDR3 is TGTGCCAGCACCTCAAGCGGGGGAGATACGCAGTATTTT. Its protein is CASTSSGGDTQYF.

This clonotype has a handful of counts. The rearrangement uses TRBV6-5 and TRBJ1-1; 10 nucleotides align to TRBD1. Trimming removed 6 bases from V and 4 bases from J; junction bases left unmatched: 5. The CDR3 extends over 14 amino acids. Germline assignment: CDR1 MNHEY and CDR2 SVGAGI. The CDR3 DNA is TGTGCCAGCAGAAGACAGGGGGCGAGCACTGAAGCTTTCTTT. This sequence encodes CASRRQGASTEAFF.

This clonotype has a count of ten or more. The genes are TRBV18 and TRBJ1-1, with TRBD1 as a possible D gene (6 bases). V lost 5 bases, J lost 2 bases, and 15 bases lay in between. Germline values: CDR1 KGHSH, CDR2 LQKENI. The CDR3 totals 15 residues. CDR3 region: CASSTTGIGNTEAFF. In DNA, the CDR3 is TGTGCCAGCTCAACTACAGGGATCGGAAACACTGAAGCTTTCTTT.

V and J are TRBV10-3 and TRBJ1-4; D gene uncertain. The length of the CDR3 is 15 residues. Germline V gives CDR1 ENHRY, CDR2 SYGVKD. The V end lost 3 bases, the J end lost 0 bases, and 8 bases lay between the germline ends. This chain's CDR3 is CAISEVGPTNEKLFF. The CDR3 DNA reads as TGTGCCATCAGTGAAGTCGGTCCAACTAATGAAAAACTGTTTTTT.

This chain uses TRBV4-1 with TRBJ2-1; D call uncertain. The ends were cut back, 0 bases at V and 6 bases at J, with 15 bases in the middle. The CDR3 runs 16 residues. Germline V gene data show CDR1 as MGHRA and CDR2 as YSYEKL. The CDR3 nucleotides read TGCGCCAGCAGCCAAGATTTAATGACACAGACCAATGAGCAGTTCTTC. Translating gives CASSQDLMTQTNEQFF.

This clonotype was observed a few times. The V call is TRBV20-1, the J call TRBJ2-5; TRBD2 matches at 10 bases. V was pared by 5 bases and J by 2 bases, with 8 bases of the junction left unmatched. This CDR3 is 15 amino acids long. Germline V gene lookup returns CDR1 DFQATT and CDR2 SNEGSKA (reference sequence). CDR3 sequence: CSAGPTSGEQETQYF. Here the CDR3 DNA reads TGCAGTGCTGGCCCTACTAGCGGGGAACAAGAGACCCAGTACTTC.

This clonotype occurred many times. V is TRBV18 and J is TRBJ2-7; D is ambiguous. Germline CDR1 and CDR2: KGHSH and LQKENI. Trimming took 0 bases from V and 0 from J, leaving 6 bases between them. This CDR3 spans 14 amino acids. The CDR3 sequence is CASSPPYTSYEQYF. CDR3 nucleotide sequence: TGTGCCAGCTCACCACCTTACACCTCCTACGAGCAGTACTTC.

The chain employs TRBV4-3 and TRBJ2-3; D remains ambiguous. The V end was cut by 0 bases, the J end by 2 bases, with 9 bases between. The CDR3 extends over 15 amino acids. The germline V gene has CDR1 LGHNA and CDR2 YSLEER. The chain's CDR3 is CASSQEPPATDTQYF. CDR3 DNA sequence: TGCGCCAGCAGCCAAGAGCCCCCGGCCACAGATACGCAGTATTTT.

This clonotype was seen a single time. The V gene is TRBV6-2 or TRBV6-3, the J gene TRBJ1-4, with unresolved D. Deletions cut 0 bases from V and 6 bases from J, with 14 bases between. CDR1 is MNHEY, CDR2 SVGEGT, per germline. The length of the CDR3 is 16 residues. The CDR3 region has the DNA TGTGCCAGCAGTTACTCGAGGACGGACTTGGATGAAAAACTGTTTTTT. It is translated as CASSYSRTDLDEKLFF.

This clonotype occurred many times. V gene TRBV5-1 combines with J gene TRBJ2-1; D gene ambiguous. Germline CDR1 and CDR2: SGHRS and YFSETQ. V lost 4 bases to trimming and J lost 6 bases, with 8 bases between them. The CDR3 runs 12 residues. The CDR3 region has the DNA TGCGCCAGCAGCCGCTTGGTCAATGAGCAGTTCTTC. Translating gives CASSRLVNEQFF.